The rows below give T cell receptor beta chains drawn from one sample of a study of shared clonotypes between healthy human individuals. Assay: immunoSEQ multiplex PCR; the TCRdb copy retains only in-frame clones and omits some. Among about 680,000 clones, about 91% were seen once, and the ten largest hold about 24%. The sequencing input was naive CD8+ T cells sorted from blood. These receptors originate from a man aged 30-40 years in good health. Both conserved end residues are part of each CDR3. D genes are given only for firm matches. Clone size appears in some rows only: once, few, many, or a class for an expanded clone.

D | size | J | V | CDR3 | DNA
. | once | TRBJ2-1 | TRBV19 | CASSMRGTYNEQFF | TGTGCCAGTAGTATGAGGGGCACCTACAATGAGCAGTTCTTC
. | . | TRBJ2-7 | TRBV4-1 | CASSQEPRGTYEQYF | TGCGCCAGCAGCCAAGAGCCCCGGGGCACCTACGAGCAGTACTTC
TRBD2 | . | TRBJ2-7 | TRBV5-3 | CARSLAWLAGERYEQYF | TGTGCCAGAAGCTTGGCCTGGCTAGCGGGAGAAAGGTACGAGCAGTACTTC
TRBD1 | . | TRBJ1-4 | TRBV19 | CASSPGTGGAKLFF | TGTGCCAGTAGCCCCGGGACAGGGGGTGCAAAACTGTTTTTT
. | . | TRBJ2-2 | TRBV29-1 | CSVNQLNTGELFF | TGCAGCGTTAACCAATTAAACACCGGGGAGCTGTTTTTT
TRBD2 | . | TRBJ2-7 | TRBV9 | CASGGSGVYEQYF | TGTGCCAGCGGCGGGAGCGGTGTGTACGAGCAGTACTTC
. | . | TRBJ2-1 | TRBV15 | CATRVDSSYNEQFF | TGTGCCACCAGAGTAGACAGCTCCTACAATGAGCAGTTCTTC
. | . | TRBJ1-2 | TRBV7-6 | CASSLEAGANYGYTF | TGTGCCAGCAGCTTAGAGGCTGGAGCTAACTATGGCTACACCTTC
. | . | TRBJ1-5 | TRBV10-1 | CASSDRVGQPQHF | TGCGCCAGCAGTGACCGTGTCGGGCAGCCCCAGCATTTT
. | . | TRBJ2-1 | TRBV4-1 | CASSPFAGHNEQFF | TGCGCCAGCAGCCCCTTCGCAGGGCACAATGAGCAGTTCTTC
TRBD1 | . | TRBJ2-5 | TRBV7-9 | CASSLAETGLETQYF | TGTGCCAGCAGCTTAGCGGAGACAGGGCTTGAGACCCAGTACTTC
. | few | TRBJ1-2 | TRBV2 | CASSDATRYGYTF | TGTGCCAGCAGTGATGCGACAAGATATGGCTACACCTTC
TRBD1 | once | TRBJ2-3 | TRBV9 | CASSVSQGADTQYF | TGTGCCAGCAGCGTGAGTCAGGGGGCAGATACGCAGTATTTT
TRBD1 | once | TRBJ2-7 | TRBV11-1 | CASSVRTGSSYEQYF | TGTGCCAGCAGTGTGAGGACAGGGAGCTCCTACGAGCAGTACTTC
. | . | TRBJ1-2 | TRBV13 | CASSAWGNLNYGYTF | TGTGCCAGCAGCGCCTGGGGGAACCTTAACTATGGCTACACCTTC
. | . | TRBJ2-1 | TRBV9 | CASSPSSGDPPNNEQFF | TGTGCCAGCAGCCCAAGCTCGGGGGACCCCCCGAACAATGAGCAGTTCTTC
TRBD2 | . | TRBJ2-2 | TRBV5-6 | CASSWRETSLTGELFF | TGTGCCAGCAGCTGGCGTGAGACTAGCCTCACCGGGGAGCTGTTTTTT
TRBD1 | . | TRBJ2-1 | TRBV7-9 | CASSFPATDRGLYEQFF | TGTGCCAGCAGCTTTCCGGCGACGGACAGGGGGTTGTATGAGCAGTTCTTC
TRBD1 | . | TRBJ2-7 | TRBV27 | CASRPGTGGEQYF | TGTGCCAGCAGACCCGGGACAGGTGGCGAGCAGTACTTC
. | . | TRBJ2-7 | TRBV4-1 | CASSLADTQEYEQYF | TGCGCCAGCAGCCTCGCCGACACCCAAGAGTACGAGCAGTACTTC
. | . | TRBJ2-1 | TRBV30 | CAWSTGDGEQFF | TGTGCCTGGAGTACGGGGGACGGTGAGCAGTTCTTC
. | . | TRBJ2-2 | TRBV27 | CASSLWANTGELFF | TGTGCCAGCAGTTTATGGGCCAACACCGGGGAGCTGTTTTTT
TRBD2 | . | TRBJ2-5 | TRBV7-9 | CASSLAVRLAGEETQYF | TGTGCCAGCAGCTTAGCCGTCCGGCTAGCGGGAGAAGAGACCCAGTACTTC
. | . | TRBJ2-7 | TRBV11-2 | CASSLGRDRDEQYF | TGTGCCAGCAGCTTAGGGCGGGATCGGGACGAGCAGTACTTC